This record concerns one T cell receptor (beta chain) sequence. The data were obtained in a study of blood T cell repertoires in COVID-19. Using immunoSEQ multiplex PCR, the repertoire was profiled, and TCRdb retains in-frame clones only, with some absent. The sample has under 95,000 clones, about nine tenths seen once. CDR3 length: 13 residues. The germline V and J ends were trimmed by 6 bases and 0 bases, with 6 bases remaining between them. Looked up from germline, CDR1 is MNHEY and CDR2 is SMNVEV (reference sequence). This sequence joins TRBV27 and TRBJ2-1; D gene ambiguous. The source material was peripheral blood. This clonotype was obtained from a man aged 50 to 59 with COVID-19, enrolled during active disease. The CDR3 reads CASRENSYNEQFF. Here the CDR3 DNA reads TGTGCCAGCAGGGAGAACTCCTACAATGAGCAGTTCTTC.